This T cell receptor beta chain was profiled in a study of OX40 agonist ivuxolimab in advanced cancers. Generated by immunoSEQ multiplex PCR, the TCRdb table keeps only in-frame clones and is missing some. The sample carries about 79,000 clones, around 92% recorded once. Remarks on this clone: Its antigen is unidentified.

Study outcomes and limitations: The mean number of expanded clones was higher in CD8+ T cells than in CD4+. Expanded peripheral T-cell antigen specificity went undetermined. Within 6 weeks, CD4+ and CD8+ blood T cells expanded clonally at 0.1 to 3.0 mg/kg.

The CDR3 length is 15 residues. Looked up from germline, CDR1 is MNHEY and CDR2 is SVGAGI. Trimming removed 5 bases at V and 4 bases at J, with 18 bases between. The chain carries TRBV6-5 and TRBJ2-7, with D maybe TRBD1 (6 bases). The source material was CD4+ or CD8+ T cells sorted from blood, sampled in a trial of the OX40 agonist ivuxolimab. The receptor comes from an adult with an advanced solid tumor such as melanoma, head and neck, liver or kidney cancer. CDR3 loop: CASSVGSGAEYEQYF. CDR3 coding DNA: TGTGCCAGCAGTGTAGGATCAGGGGCCGAGTACGAGCAGTACTTC.